This T cell receptor beta chain is from a study of blood T cell repertoires in COVID-19. How the authors handled the data: Estimation of nucleated cell counts was performed using reference gene primer amplification. Repertoires were generated with immunoSEQ multiplex PCR, while TCRdb's copy carries only in-frame clones and drops some. For V, J and clone size, that table is used; D and trimming come from the DNA. The table has 250,000 to 350,000 clones, approximately 91% seen once. This CDR3 is 13 amino acids long. J was trimmed by 6 bases and V by 2 bases; bases with no gene match: 2. Germline V gives CDR1 MNHNY, CDR2 SVGAGI (reference sequence).

The TCR was taken from a woman aged 25 to 39 with COVID-19, enrolled during active disease. The rearrangement joins TRBV6-6 to TRBJ2-3; 7 bases align to TRBD1. Sequenced: peripheral blood. For the CDR3, the DNA is TGTGCCAGCAGTTACCGGACAGGTGATACGCAGTATTTT. This gives the protein CASSYRTGDTQYF.